This T cell receptor (beta chain) appears in the sequencing data of a study of blood T cell repertoires in COVID-19. In germline, CDR1 is SGDLS, CDR2 YYNGEE. CDR3 size: 14 residues. Trimming left V 0 bases short and J 0 bases short, with 6 bases between. Authors' analysis steps: The assay estimated nucleated cells by amplifying reference gene primers. The repertoire was sequenced with immunoSEQ multiplex PCR; TCRdb's copy has only in-frame clones and lacks some. That table supplies the V and J calls and clone size; D and trimming were determined from the DNA. The sample shows approximately 160,000 clones, around 74% of them seen only once.

The chain is built from TRBV9 and TRBJ1-2; D ambiguous. The sequencing input was peripheral blood. The receptor comes from a man between 65 and 85 years old with acute or convalescent COVID-19. As DNA, the CDR3 is TGTGCCAGCAGCGTAGACCGAGCTAACTATGGCTACACCTTC. Translating gives CASSVDRANYGYTF.